This T cell receptor (beta chain) is from a study of blood T cell repertoires in COVID-19. Looking at the study overall: Donors in the United States, Italy and Spain gave samples during acute or convalescent COVID-19. PBMCs, B-cell-depleted T cells, or T cells provided the cDNA or gDNA that made up the material.

Clones were sequenced by immunoSEQ multiplex PCR, and TCRdb holds only the in-frame ones, with some missing. The sample has about 380,000 clones; 75% to 90% are singletons. The CDR3 is 16 amino acids. What was sequenced was peripheral blood. The sequence was collected from a woman under 30 with acute or convalescent COVID-19. The J gene is TRBJ1-3, the V gene TRBV7-5; the D segment call TRBD1 is taken from the table without a DNA check. TRBV7-5 is a recognized pseudogene. The CDR3 nucleotides read TGTGCCAGAAGCTTAGCGACAGGGTCGGCTGGAAACACCATATATTTT. Translation: CARSLATGSAGNTIYF.